A selection of T cell receptor beta chains follows, all from one sample in a study of blood T cells in healthy people across ages. TCRdb independently ran MiXCR on the 5' RACE reads; one entry per CDR3 protein. The table lists some 1.1 million distinct CDR3 sequences, around two fifths of them singletons, with about an eighth in the top ten. Material: blood. The receptors come from a young man in good health. Each CDR3 is given with its conserved first and last residue. D genes are given only for firm matches. Clone size is shown for a subset of rows, as once, few, many or a class of expanded clone.

clone_size j_call d_call v_call cdr3_length cdr3_nt cdr3_aa
once TRBJ2-1 TRBD2 TRBV7-9 15 TGTGCCAGCAGACAACTAGCGGGGACACGAGCCGAGCAGTTCTTC CASRQLAGTRAEQFF
. TRBJ2-1 TRBD2 TRBV20-1 15 TGCAGTGCTAGGGTAGCGGGGGGAAATAACAATGAGCAGTTCTTC CSARVAGGNNNEQFF
. TRBJ2-5 TRBD2 TRBV3-1 16 TGTGCCAGCAGCCAAGAGTCAGGGACTAGCAGCAATGAGCAGTACTTC CASSQESGTSSNEQYF
many TRBJ1-1 . TRBV4-2 13 TGTGCCAGCAGTAGGACCCTGAACACTGAAGCTTTCTTT CASSRTLNTEAFF
. TRBJ1-2 . TRBV12-3/TRBV12-4 12 TGTGCCAGCAGTTTTGGACGGAATGGCTACACCTTC CASSFGRNGYTF
. TRBJ2-2 TRBD1 TRBV9 18 TGTGCCAGCAGCAATCCAAGGAGGGGGACAGGTAACACCGGGGAGCTGTTTTTT CASSNPRRGTGNTGELFF
few TRBJ2-4 TRBD1 TRBV18 15 TGTGCCAGCTCACCGCGGACAGGGGGCCAAAACATTCAGTACTTC CASSPRTGGQNIQYF
. TRBJ2-4 . TRBV10-3 11 TGTGCCACCATCTCCGAAAACATTCAGTACTTC CATISENIQYF
few TRBJ1-2 . TRBV6-1 17 TGTGCCAGCAGTGAAAACCCCCCCACAGGAATAAACTATGGCTACACCTTC CASSENPPTGINYGYTF
. TRBJ2-7 TRBD1 TRBV5-5 15 TGTGCCAGCAGCTCAGGGGGAGCGGAAGGTAATGAGCAGTACTTC CASSSGGAEGNEQYF
. TRBJ2-1 . TRBV20-1 16 TGCAGTGCTAGAGATAAGTTAGGACAGCTACGCAATGAGCAGTTCTTC CSARDKLGQLRNEQFF
few TRBJ2-3 . TRBV27 15 TGTGCCAGCAGTTTTGGGACGGAAGGAGCAGATACGCAGTATTTT CASSFGTEGADTQYF
few TRBJ2-3 TRBD2 TRBV27 15 TGTGCCAGCAGCGTATCCGGGGGGTATGCAGATACGCAGTATTTT CASSVSGGYADTQYF
. TRBJ2-3 TRBD1 TRBV25-1 17 TGTGCCAGCAGTGAATACTTTGGGACAGGGATCACAGATACGCAGTATTTT CASSEYFGTGITDTQYF
few TRBJ1-1 . TRBV12-3/TRBV12-4 15 TGTGCCAGCAGTCAGGGCCGGCAGCAGAACACTGAAGCTTTCTTT CASSQGRQQNTEAFF
. TRBJ2-5 TRBD1 TRBV4-1 16 TGCGCCAGCAGCCATGAAGTCCCGGGACAGAGTGAGACCCAGTACTTC CASSHEVPGQSETQYF
few TRBJ1-2 . TRBV12-3/TRBV12-4 14 TGTGCCAGCAGTGTTCTGGGAGCTAACTATGGCTACACCTTC CASSVLGANYGYTF
few TRBJ1-1 . TRBV29-1 13 TGCAGCGTTGGTCTAGGGGGTGGCACTGAAGCTTTCTTT CSVGLGGGTEAFF
few TRBJ1-2 TRBD1 TRBV29-1 11 TGCAGCGTTGAAGAACAGGGGTTATACACCTTC CSVEEQGLYTF
. TRBJ1-2 TRBD1 TRBV28 17 TGTGCCACCAGTTTAGGGGGGATACAGGGGTCCCTCTATGGCTACACCTTC CATSLGGIQGSLYGYTF
. TRBJ2-7 TRBD1 TRBV10-3 17 TGTGCCATCAGTGAGTTTTCCGGGACAGACGTATCCTACGAGCAGTACTTC CAISEFSGTDVSYEQYF
few TRBJ2-5 . TRBV6-6 15 TGTGCCAGCAGTTTTCTAGGAGGGGTTAAAGAGACCCAGTACTTC CASSFLGGVKETQYF
once TRBJ2-2 TRBD2 TRBV12-3/TRBV12-4 18 TGTGCCAGCAGTTCCTTCGAGGGACTAGCTCCGAACACCGGGGAGCTGTTTTTT CASSSFEGLAPNTGELFF
. TRBJ1-1 . TRBV4-3 13 TGCGCCAGCAGCCAAGACGTCAACACTGAAGCTTTCTTT CASSQDVNTEAFF
. TRBJ2-1 TRBD1 TRBV5-1 16 TGCGCCAGCAGCTTGTACCGGGACAGGGGCGGCAATGAGCAGTTCTTC CASSLYRDRGGNEQFF
few TRBJ2-1 TRBD1 TRBV28 16 TGTGCCAGCAGTACCTTGACAGGGGGTAATTACAATGAGCAGTTCTTC CASSTLTGGNYNEQFF
once TRBJ1-2 . TRBV3-1 15 TGTGCCAGCAGCCAAGATTATAAGGGTCTGGATGGCTACACCTTC CASSQDYKGLDGYTF
. TRBJ1-2 . TRBV4-3 15 TGCGCCAGCAGCCAAGACGAACCCGCTAACTATGGCTACACCTTC CASSQDEPANYGYTF
few TRBJ2-1 . TRBV11-1 13 TGTGCCAGCAGCTTATCCGACCAAGAGACCCAGTTCTTC CASSLSDQETQFF
few TRBJ2-1 . TRBV3-1 15 TGTGCCAGCAGCCAAGATGGATCGGCTCACAATGAGCAGTTCTTC CASSQDGSAHNEQFF
. TRBJ1-5 TRBD1 TRBV7-2 15 TGTGCCAGCAGCTTATTTCAGGGGGGCAATCAGCCCCAGCATTTT CASSLFQGGNQPQHF
. TRBJ2-1 TRBD2 TRBV5-1 15 TGCGCCAGCAGCTTTGGACTAGCGCTGAACAATGAGCAGTTCTTC CASSFGLALNNEQFF
few TRBJ2-3 TRBD1 TRBV5-1 18 TGCGCCAGCAGCTCCCTTAGACAGGGAAGAGGGGGCACAGATACGCAGTATTTT CASSSLRQGRGGTDTQYF
few TRBJ2-1 . TRBV4-2 13 TGTGCCAGCAGCCAACTAGAGAACAATGAGCAGTTCTTC CASSQLENNEQFF
few TRBJ1-2 . TRBV6-5 13 TGTGCCAGCAGTCCGGGGATGGACTATGGCTACACCTTC CASSPGMDYGYTF
. TRBJ2-5 . TRBV6-2/TRBV6-3 13 TGTGCCAGCAGTTATGGGAGGGGGGAGACCCAGTACTTC CASSYGRGETQYF
. TRBJ2-4 . TRBV5-6 18 TGTGCCAGCAGCTTGGCTAGCCCATACACTGTAGCCAAAAACATTCAGTACTTC CASSLASPYTVAKNIQYF
. TRBJ1-3 . TRBV10-3 12 TGTGCCACCCGGGGGGTTCGGAACACCATATATTTT CATRGVRNTIYF
. TRBJ2-1 TRBD1 TRBV9 15 TGTGCCAGCAGCCAGGGTAGGGGGCATCGCAATGAGCAGTTCTTC CASSQGRGHRNEQFF
. TRBJ1-1 . TRBV7-2 16 TGTGCCAGCAGCTTAGCGAGCGGTCCATCAGAGGGTGAAGCTTTCTTT CASSLASGPSEGEAFF
few TRBJ2-1 . TRBV7-2 15 TGTGCCAGCAGCTTAACAGGGATCTCCTACAATGAGCAGTTCTTC CASSLTGISYNEQFF
. TRBJ2-7 TRBD1 TRBV14 14 TGTGCCAGCAGCCAACTGGACAGGGACCACGAGCAGTACTTC CASSQLDRDHEQYF
. TRBJ2-5 TRBD2 TRBV20-1 16 TGCAGTGCTAGAGATACGACTAGCGGTCTCCAAGAGACCCAGTACTTC CSARDTTSGLQETQYF
. TRBJ2-7 TRBD2 TRBV5-1 17 TGCGCCAGCAGCTCTCTCCCGGGACTAGCGGAACCCTACGAGCAGTACTTC CASSSLPGLAEPYEQYF
few TRBJ1-2 . TRBV27 14 TGTGCCAGCATGAACCCGGACATAACTCTAAGCTACACCTTC CASMNPDITLSYTF
. TRBJ2-2 . TRBV7-2 13 TGTGCCAGCAGCTCCGCCGGTCTTGGGGAGCTGTTTTTT CASSSAGLGELFF
. TRBJ2-3 . TRBV12-3/TRBV12-4 13 TGTGCCAGCAGTTTAGTGAGAGAAGGTACGCAGTATTTT CASSLVREGTQYF
. TRBJ1-2 . TRBV7-4 15 TGTGCCAGCAGCTCTGAGGAGGGCGCGTTGTATGGCTACACCTTC CASSSEEGALYGYTF